This T cell receptor beta chain was recovered during a study of blood T cell repertoires in COVID-19. Study summary: The samples span acute and convalescent COVID-19 from the United States, Italy and Spain. PBMCs, B-cell-depleted T cells, or T cells provided the cDNA or gDNA that made up the material.

CDR3 length: 14 amino acids. Per germline, CDR1 SGDLS and CDR2 YYNGEE. J was trimmed by 3 bases and V by 0 bases; bases with no gene match: 0. Per the study methods: Estimation of nucleated cell counts relied on the amplification of reference gene primers. TCRdb's table, derived via immunoSEQ multiplex PCR, lists solely in-frame clones and lacks some. V and J calls and clone size are those listed in that table; D and trimming were worked out from the DNA. The sample yields roughly 190,000 clones, 88% seen once. The specimen was peripheral blood. This clonotype was obtained from a man aged 35 to 55 with active or convalescent COVID-19. This chain links TRBV9 with TRBJ1-1, with 9 bases that match TRBD1. The CDR3 DNA is TGTGCCAGCAGCGTAGACAGGGGGCACACTGAAGCTTTCTTT. It yields the protein CASSVDRGHTEAFF.